This T cell receptor (beta chain) comes out of a study of T cell repertoires in cytomegalovirus infection. This clonotype has only a few counts. TCRdb passed the reads through MiXCR, listing each CDR3 protein once. The sample has about 360,000 distinct CDR3 sequences, less than 20% seen once; the top ten hold roughly 8.7%. The CDR3 contains 11 residues. V lost 10 bases and J lost 5, with 10 bases in between. Per germline, CDR1 SNHLY and CDR2 FYNNEI. The chain is built from TRBV2 and TRBJ2-3; D unresolved. The TCR comes from a human donor in good health (CMV status not recorded). Some clones in this sample may be carry-over from other donors' samples. Sequencing used PBMCs. CDR3 sequence: CATTPLDTQYF. In DNA form, the CDR3 reads TGTGCCACCACACCCCTAGATACGCAGTATTTT.